This paragraph reports one TCR beta chain. When sampled, the donors appeared nominally healthy, though they likely had unrecorded immune exposures. Per the germline V gene, CDR1 is SGHDT and CDR2 is YYEEEE. The CDR3 length is 17 residues. Trimming cost V 3 bases and J 1 base; bases outside gene matches: 8. This entry belongs to a study of cytomegalovirus exposure and HLA in healthy donors. PCR employed 60 Vbeta and 13 Jbeta primers. Clones were sequenced by immunoSEQ multiplex PCR, and TCRdb holds only the in-frame ones, with some missing. The sample data list some 150,000 clones. This receptor was identified in a woman between 18 and 30 years old in good health and CMV-seropositive. V and J are TRBV5-6 and TRBJ2-1; TRBD2 matches 9 bases. Sequencing input: PBMCs. The CDR3 loop reads CASSSRVAGESYNEQFF. The CDR3 nucleotides read TGTGCCAGCAGCTCGAGGGTAGCGGGGGAGTCCTACAATGAGCAGTTCTTC.